This T cell receptor beta chain emerged from a study of OX40 agonist ivuxolimab in advanced cancers. This clone was observed a handful of times. The sampling schedule covered blood at baseline, cycle 4 day 1, and cycle 7 day 1. The table came from immunoSEQ multiplex PCR; TCRdb's copy has only in-frame clones and leaves some out. Seen here are 60,000 to 80,000 clones, around 83% observed once, and the top ten hold more than 0.95%. Germline V gene lookup returns CDR1 SGHVS and CDR2 FQNEAQ. V was trimmed by 1 base and J by 5 bases, leaving 9 bases between them. The CDR3 consists of 14 residues. This specimen consisted of CD4+ or CD8+ T cells sorted from blood, obtained in a trial of the OX40 agonist ivuxolimab. This clonotype was obtained from an adult with an advanced solid tumor such as melanoma, head and neck, liver or kidney cancer. This chain links TRBV7-8 with TRBJ1-5; D uncertain. The CDR3 region is CASSLVAEHQPQHF. CDR3 nucleotides: TGTGCCAGCAGCTTAGTTGCCGAACATCAGCCCCAGCATTTT.